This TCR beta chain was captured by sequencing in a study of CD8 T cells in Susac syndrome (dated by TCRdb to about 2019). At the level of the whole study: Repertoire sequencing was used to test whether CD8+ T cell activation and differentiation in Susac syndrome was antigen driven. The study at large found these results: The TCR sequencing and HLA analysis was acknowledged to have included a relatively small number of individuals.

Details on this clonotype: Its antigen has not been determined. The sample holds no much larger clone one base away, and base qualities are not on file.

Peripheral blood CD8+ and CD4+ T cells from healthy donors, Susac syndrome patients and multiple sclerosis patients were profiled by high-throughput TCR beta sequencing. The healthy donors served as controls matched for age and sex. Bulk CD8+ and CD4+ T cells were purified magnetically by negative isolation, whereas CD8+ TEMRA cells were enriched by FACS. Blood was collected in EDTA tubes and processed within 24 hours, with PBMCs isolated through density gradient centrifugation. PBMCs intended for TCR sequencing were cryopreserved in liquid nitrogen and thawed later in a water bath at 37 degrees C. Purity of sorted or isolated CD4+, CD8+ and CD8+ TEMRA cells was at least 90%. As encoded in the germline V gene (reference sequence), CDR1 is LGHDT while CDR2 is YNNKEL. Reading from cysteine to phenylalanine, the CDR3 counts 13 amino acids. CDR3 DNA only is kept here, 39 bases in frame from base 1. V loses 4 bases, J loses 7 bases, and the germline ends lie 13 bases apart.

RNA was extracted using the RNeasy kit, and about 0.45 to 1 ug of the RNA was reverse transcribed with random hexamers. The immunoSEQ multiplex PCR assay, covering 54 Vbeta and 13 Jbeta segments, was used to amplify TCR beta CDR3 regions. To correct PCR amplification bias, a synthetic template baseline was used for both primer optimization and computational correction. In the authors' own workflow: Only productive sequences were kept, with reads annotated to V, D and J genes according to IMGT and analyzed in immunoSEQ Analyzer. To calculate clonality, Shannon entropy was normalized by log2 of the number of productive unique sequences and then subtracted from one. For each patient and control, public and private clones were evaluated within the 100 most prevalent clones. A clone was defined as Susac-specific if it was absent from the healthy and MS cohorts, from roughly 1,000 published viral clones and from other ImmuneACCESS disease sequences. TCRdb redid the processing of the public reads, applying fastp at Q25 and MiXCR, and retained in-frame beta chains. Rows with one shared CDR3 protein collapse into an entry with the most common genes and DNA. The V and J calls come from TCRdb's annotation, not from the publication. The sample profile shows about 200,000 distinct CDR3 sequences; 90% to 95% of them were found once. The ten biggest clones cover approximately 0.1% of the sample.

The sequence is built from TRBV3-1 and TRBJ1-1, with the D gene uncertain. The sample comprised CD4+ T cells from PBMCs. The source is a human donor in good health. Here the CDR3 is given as CASSPPAAGEAFF. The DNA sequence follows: TGTGCCAGCAGCCCGCCCGCGGCGGGTGAAGCTTTCTTT.